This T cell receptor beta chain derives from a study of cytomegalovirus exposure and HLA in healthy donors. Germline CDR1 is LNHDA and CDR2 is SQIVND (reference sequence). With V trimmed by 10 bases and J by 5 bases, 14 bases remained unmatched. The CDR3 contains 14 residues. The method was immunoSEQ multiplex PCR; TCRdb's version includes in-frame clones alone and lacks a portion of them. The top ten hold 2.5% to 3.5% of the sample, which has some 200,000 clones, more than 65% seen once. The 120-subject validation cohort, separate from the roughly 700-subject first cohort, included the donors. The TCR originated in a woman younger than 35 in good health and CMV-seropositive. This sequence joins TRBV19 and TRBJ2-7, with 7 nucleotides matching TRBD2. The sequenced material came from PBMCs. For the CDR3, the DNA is TGTGCCACCACCGACCTCTGGGGGGGAAACGAGCAGTACTTC. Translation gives CATTDLWGGNEQYF.